The 7 T cell receptor beta chains in this list originate from one sample, sequenced in a study of T cell changes during pregnancy in multiple sclerosis. Produced via immunoSEQ multiplex PCR; TCRdb's table is partial and in-frame only. In the table there are 85,000 to 95,000 clones, about nine tenths of which are singletons. Here the sequenced sample was peripheral blood, taken after pregnancy. These receptors were obtained from a female donor in good health, enrolled as a control in a pregnancy study.

This clone was seen just once. The CDR3 is CASNGGGNTGELFF. For the CDR3, the DNA is TGTGCCAGCAACGGGGGGGGAAACACCGGGGAGCTGTTTTTT. The rearrangement links TRBV13 to TRBJ2-2, with TRBD2 identical over 8 bases. Germline CDR1 is PRHDT and CDR2 is FYEKMQ (reference sequence). This CDR3 is 14 amino acids long. Unmatched junction bases numbered 3, after V lost 7 bases and J lost 2 bases.

This chain links TRBV5-6 with TRBJ2-6, with unresolved D. The length of the CDR3 is 14 residues. CDR1 and CDR2 (germline): SGHDT, YYEEEE. V was clipped by 0 bases and J by 3 bases, with 4 bases between them. CDR3 DNA sequence: TGTGCCAGCAGCTTGGATCTTGGGGCCAACGTCCTGACTTTC. Residues: CASSLDLGANVLTF.

The genes are TRBV7-8 and TRBJ1-5; D possibly corresponds to TRBD1 (5 bases). Germline V lookup: CDR1 SGHVS, CDR2 FQNEAQ. The ends were cut back, 5 bases at V and 0 bases at J, with 11 bases in the middle. The length of the CDR3 is 15 residues. The CDR3 protein is CASSRDSLSNQPQHF. The CDR3, as DNA: TGTGCCAGCAGCCGAGACAGCCTTAGCAATCAGCCCCAGCATTTT.

This clone was found a few times. The chain joins TRBV4-3 to TRBJ1-3; 8 positions agree with TRBD1. The ends lost 0 bases at V and 0 bases at J; junction bases unmatched: 1. This CDR3 spans 16 amino acids. CDR1 is LGHNA and CDR2 is YSLEER in the germline V gene. This CDR3 reads CASSQDGQGSGNTIYF. CDR3 nucleotides: TGCGCCAGCAGCCAAGACGGACAGGGCTCTGGAAACACCATATATTTT.

The CDR3 loop is CASSGQENTEAFF. The CDR3, as DNA: TGTGCCAGCAGCGGACAGGAGAACACTGAAGCTTTCTTT. V usage is TRBV7-9 and J usage is TRBJ1-1; 7 bases match TRBD1. Germline CDR1 SEHNR, CDR2 FQNEAQ (reference sequence). Trimming at V came to 5 bases and at J to 1 base, leaving 1 base not matched to a gene. There are 13 residues in the CDR3. Complete variable domain (other parts from reference TRBV7-9 and TRBJ1-1): DTGVSQNPRHKITKRGQNVTFRCDPISEHNRLYWYRQTLGQGPEFLTYFQNEAQLEKSRLLSDRFSAERPKGSFSTLEIQRTEQGDSAMYLCASSGQENTEAFFGQGTRLTVV.

V is TRBV5-1 and J is TRBJ2-2; the match to TRBD1 covers 9 bases. The J segment lost 4 bases and the V segment lost 5 bases, leaving 12 bases of the junction unmatched. This CDR3 is 17 amino acids long. Germline V gives CDR1 SGHRS, CDR2 YFSETQ. The CDR3 reads CASSTSPGTGSTGELFF. The CDR3 DNA reads TGCGCCAGCAGTACTTCTCCCGGGACAGGGAGCACCGGGGAGCTGTTTTTT.

V and J are TRBV27 and TRBJ2-7; possible D gene TRBD1, 6 bases. The CDR3 is made up of 14 amino acids. V was trimmed by 4 bases and J by 6 bases, leaving 16 bases between them. The germline V gene encodes CDR1 MNHEY and CDR2 SMNVEV (reference sequence). The CDR3 bases are TGTGCCAGCAGTTACCAGGGGTTGTTTTCCGAGCAGTACTTC. Its protein is CASSYQGLFSEQYF.